One and the same sample provided the 15 T cell receptor beta chains below, sequenced in a study of blood T cell repertoires in COVID-19. Assay: immunoSEQ multiplex PCR; the TCRdb copy retains only in-frame clones and omits some. The sample records 270,000 or so clones, less than 85% being singletons. The sample was peripheral blood. These receptor sequences come from a woman aged 18-29 years with acute or convalescent COVID-19.

This rearrangement joins TRBV5-1 to TRBJ2-3, with 7 positions matching TRBD2. V shed 4 bases and J 4 bases; nucleotides not matched to a gene: 9. The CDR3 is 15 residues long. CDR1 SGHRS and CDR2 YFSETQ come from the germline V gene. The CDR3, as DNA: TGCGCCAGCAGCACCGGGACTAAACTCCCAGATACGCAGTATTTT. This codes for CASSTGTKLPDTQYF. Variable domain in full (rest from reference TRBV5-1 and TRBJ2-3): KAGVTQTPRYLIKTRGQQVTLSCSPISGHRSVSWYQQTPGQGLQFLFEYFSETQRNKGNFPGRFSGRQFSNSRSEMNVSTLELGDSALYLCASSTGTKLPDTQYFGPGTRLTVL.

CDR3: CASSRYGQGGLTDTQYF. The CDR3 DNA reads TGTGCCAGCAGCCGTTACGGACAGGGAGGACTCACAGATACGCAGTATTTT. The V and J genes are TRBV7-6 and TRBJ2-3; 8 bases are a match to TRBD1. Trimming removed 5 bases from V and 2 bases from J; junction bases left unmatched: 12. CDR1 and CDR2 (germline): SGHVS, FNYEAQ. The CDR3 is made up of 17 amino acids.

V is TRBV4-2 and J is TRBJ2-7, with D perhaps TRBD1 (5 bases). Looked up from germline, CDR1 is LGHNA and CDR2 is YNFKEQ. The CDR3 consists of 15 residues. The V and J ends lost 0 bases and 6 bases respectively, with 15 bases between them. The CDR3, as DNA: TGTGCCAGCAGCCAAGAAGGGCAGGGTCTTGGCGAGCAGTACTTC. Translating gives CASSQEGQGLGEQYF.

V is TRBV7-8 and J is TRBJ2-7; the D is unclear. V was trimmed by 4 bases and J by 2 bases, leaving 15 bases between them. Germline V gene data show CDR1 as SGHVS and CDR2 as FQNEAQ. The CDR3 runs 15 residues. This chain's CDR3 is CASSSLGGATYEQYF. In DNA form, the CDR3 reads TGTGCCAGCAGCTCTCTCGGTGGAGCGACCTACGAGCAGTACTTC.

The V call is TRBV28, the J call TRBJ1-6, with D possibly being TRBD1 (5 bases). V was shortened by 6 bases and J by 5 bases, with 11 bases between the two germline ends. This CDR3 region has 14 residues. In germline, CDR1 is MDHEN, CDR2 SYDVKM. CDR3 sequence reads: CASSAGRDNSPLHF. The CDR3 nucleotides are TGTGCCAGCAGCGCAGGGAGGGATAATTCACCCCTCCACTTT.

V usage is TRBV2 and J usage is TRBJ1-4; possibly TRBD1 for D (6 bases). This CDR3 is 13 amino acids long. V lost 8 bases and J lost 8, with 15 bases in between. The germline V gene encodes CDR1 SNHLY and CDR2 FYNNEI. The CDR3 nucleotides are TGTGCCAGCGTACAGGGTGTCGAGGAAAAACTGTTTTTT. Protein: CASVQGVEEKLFF.

J is TRBJ2-1 and V is TRBV14; D possibly corresponds to TRBD2 (6 bases). V lost 0 bases and J 15 bases, leaving 15 bases between the germline ends. From germline, CDR1 is SGHDN and CDR2 FVKESK. The CDR3 sequence is 13 residues long. For the CDR3, the DNA is TGTGCCAGCAGCCAAGAGTTAGCGGTAACCAGGTTCTTC. As protein: CASSQELAVTRFF.

V usage is TRBV4-2 and J usage is TRBJ2-2; 7 bases align to TRBD1. After removal of 4 bases from V and 6 bases from J, the junction contained 8 bases not matched to a gene. The germline V gene encodes CDR1 LGHNA and CDR2 YNFKEQ. CDR3 length: 15 residues. The CDR3 DNA follows: TGTGCCAGCAGCCCGGCACAGGGGTTCTCCGGGGAGCTGTTTTTT. Protein sequence: CASSPAQGFSGELFF.

The V and J genes are TRBV10-2 and TRBJ1-2; D may be TRBD1 (5 bases). Trimming took 7 bases from V and 4 from J, leaving 16 bases between them. CDR1 and CDR2 from the germline V gene are WSHSY and SAAADI. This CDR3 region has 14 residues. The CDR3 loop reads CASNPGTYGYGYTF. The CDR3 nucleotides read TGCGCCAGCAACCCCGGGACTTACGGCTATGGCTACACCTTC.

The V and J genes are TRBV20-1 and TRBJ2-7, with 10 bases identical to TRBD1. Unmatched junction bases numbered 12, after V lost 3 bases and J lost 7 bases. The CDR3 runs 15 residues. Germline-derived CDR1 and CDR2 are DFQATT and SNEGSKA (reference sequence). CDR3 sequence reads: CSASSRDRGTREQYF. CDR3 DNA sequence: TGCAGTGCTAGTAGCCGGGACAGGGGAACCCGGGAGCAGTACTTC.

The gene calls are TRBV28 and TRBJ1-2, with 7 bases fitting TRBD1. This CDR3 region has 11 residues. Germline V gene data show CDR1 as MDHEN and CDR2 as SYDVKM. V was clipped by 11 bases and J by 6 bases; unmatched bases: 6. CDR3 sequence (DNA): TGTGCCTGCTACAGGGGCCATGGCTACACCTTC. Translation: CACYRGHGYTF.

The chain combines TRBV19 with TRBJ1-6, with 9 positions matching TRBD1. Germline trimming cut 2 bases from V and 6 bases from J; bases unmatched to any gene: 11. The CDR3 consists of 18 residues. The germline V gene encodes CDR1 LNHDA and CDR2 SQIVND (reference sequence). The CDR3 region has the DNA TGTGCCAGTAGTATACTCGGGACAGGGCGTATGGGTAATTCACCCCTCCACTTT. It codes for CASSILGTGRMGNSPLHF.

The gene calls are TRBV27 and TRBJ2-7; 14 bases align to TRBD2. Germline V gene sequence: CDR1 MNHEY, CDR2 SMNVEV (reference sequence). This CDR3 spans 14 amino acids. V dropped 8 bases and J dropped 6; count of bases not matched to a gene: 6. CDR3 in DNA: TGTGCCAGCGCTGGGACTAGCGGGAGATCCGAGCAGTACTTC. Protein: CASAGTSGRSEQYF.

V and J are TRBV7-2 and TRBJ2-1, with 9 bases lining up with TRBD2. This CDR3 contains 16 residues. After removal of 4 bases from V and 2 bases from J, the junction contained 6 bases not matched to a gene. CDR1 is SGHTA, CDR2 FQGNSA, per germline. The DNA of the CDR3 is TGTGCCAGCAGCTCCATAGCGGGAGTCGCCTACAATGAGCAGTTCTTC. It translates to CASSSIAGVAYNEQFF.

This chain connects TRBV30 to TRBJ2-7; TRBD2 matches at 15 bases. With V trimmed by 0 bases and J by 5 bases, 5 bases remained unmatched. The germline V gene encodes CDR1 GTSNPN and CDR2 SVGIG (reference sequence). The CDR3 consists of 16 residues. CDR3 bases: TGTGCCTGGAGTGTAGGACTAGCGGGAGGGCAGAACGAGCAGTACTTC. This translates into CAWSVGLAGGQNEQYF.